The text below deals with one T cell receptor (beta chain). What it binds is not known. The sample is drawn from a study of shared clonotypes between healthy human individuals. The authors ran the assay at deep level. Using immunoSEQ multiplex PCR, the repertoire was profiled, and TCRdb retains in-frame clones only, with some absent. The sample yields over 950,000 clones, approximately 80% seen once. Study-level points and caveats: Clonotype sharing among donors was expected to depend on sequencing depth. Estimated richness was generally greater in naive than memory subsets.

The ends lost 4 bases at V and 13 bases at J; junction bases unmatched: 7. The germline V gene has CDR1 MNHEY and CDR2 SVGAGI. The CDR3 runs 14 residues. The TCR sequence derives from a man younger than 35 in good health. Some clones in this sample may be carry-over from other donors' samples. This chain links TRBV6-5 with TRBJ2-4, with 13 bases aligning to TRBD2. Sequences were obtained from memory CD4+ T cells from PBMCs. Subset here: CD45RA-negative fraction. As DNA, the CDR3 is TGTGCCAGCAGTTCCCCCGGGACTAGCGGGGTGCAGTACTTC. Translated: CASSSPGTSGVQYF.